These T cell receptor beta chains were read from a single sample in a study of cytomegalovirus exposure and HLA in healthy donors. Some clones are missing from TCRdb's copy, which holds only in-frame ones; the method was immunoSEQ multiplex PCR. The repertoire includes a few hundred thousand clones, over 65% of them detected once, and less than 3% sits in the top ten. Input material: PBMCs. The receptors were sampled from an older woman in good health and CMV-seropositive. Each CDR3 is given with its conserved first and last residue. A D gene is named only where the DNA matches it firmly. Only part of the rows carry a size: once, few, many, or a class if the clone is expanded.

-,TRBJ1-5,TRBV30,TRBD1,CAWKGQGAGQPQHF
few,TRBJ1-3,TRBV10-2,TRBD1,CASSVTGGSGNTIYF
-,TRBJ1-1,TRBV6-4,-,CASSGGGRGEAFF
-,TRBJ1-2,TRBV7-3,-,CASSSDSNYGYTF
-,TRBJ1-1,TRBV7-9,-,CASSWTLNTEAFF
few,TRBJ1-1,TRBV7-9,-,CASSLGGLAEAFF
-,TRBJ1-5,TRBV5-1,-,CASSPGSKDQPQHF
once,TRBJ1-1,TRBV4-2,-,CASSQAGQTMNTEAFF
-,TRBJ1-1,TRBV7-8,TRBD1,CASSPYETGTEAFF
-,TRBJ1-6,TRBV10-2,TRBD1,CASSEPGQGVLYLHF
-,TRBJ1-2,TRBV2,-,CASSAGSGYTF
once,TRBJ2-2,TRBV6-6,TRBD2,CASRQTSGRARELFF
-,TRBJ2-6,TRBV4-2,TRBD2,CASSQVPLGGVTGANVLTF
-,TRBJ2-7,TRBV5-4,-,CASSPSQGSYYYEQYF
-,TRBJ1-2,TRBV25-1,-,CASSRADSYGYTF
-,TRBJ1-2,TRBV6-1,TRBD1,CASSDLRDRSGYTF
-,TRBJ2-3,TRBV5-4,TRBD2,CASSLRWSASGRPDTQYF
-,TRBJ2-1,TRBV5-1,-,CASSLVGTHYNEQFF
-,TRBJ1-6,TRBV19,-,CASSRIILSPLHF